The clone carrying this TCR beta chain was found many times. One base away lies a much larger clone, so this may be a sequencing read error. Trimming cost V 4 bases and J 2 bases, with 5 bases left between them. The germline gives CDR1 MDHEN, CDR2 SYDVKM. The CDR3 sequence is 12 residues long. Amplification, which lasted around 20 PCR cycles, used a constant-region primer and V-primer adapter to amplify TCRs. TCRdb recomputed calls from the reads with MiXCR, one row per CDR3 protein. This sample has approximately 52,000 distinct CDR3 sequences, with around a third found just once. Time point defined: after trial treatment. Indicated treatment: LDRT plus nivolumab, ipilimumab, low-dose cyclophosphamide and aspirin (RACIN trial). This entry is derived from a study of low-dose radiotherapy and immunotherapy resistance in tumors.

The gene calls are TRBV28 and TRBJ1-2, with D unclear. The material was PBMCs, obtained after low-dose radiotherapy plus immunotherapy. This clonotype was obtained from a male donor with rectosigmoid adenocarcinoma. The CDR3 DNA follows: TGTGCCAGCAGTTCAGAGAACTATGGCTACACCTTC. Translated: CASSSENYGYTF.